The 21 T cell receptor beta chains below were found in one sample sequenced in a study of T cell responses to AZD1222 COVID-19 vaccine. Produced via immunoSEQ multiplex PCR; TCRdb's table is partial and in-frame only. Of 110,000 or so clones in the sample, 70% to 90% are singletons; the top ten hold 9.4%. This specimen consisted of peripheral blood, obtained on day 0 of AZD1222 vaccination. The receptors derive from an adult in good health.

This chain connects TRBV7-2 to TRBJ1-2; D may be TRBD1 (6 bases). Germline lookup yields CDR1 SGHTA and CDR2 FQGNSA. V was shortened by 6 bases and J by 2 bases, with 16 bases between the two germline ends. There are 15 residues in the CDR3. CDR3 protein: CASRVSTGGNYGYTF. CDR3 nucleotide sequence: TGTGCCAGCAGAGTCTCGACAGGCGGGAACTATGGCTACACCTTC.

CDR3: CASSLNSDTQYF. In DNA, the CDR3 is TGCGCCAGCAGCTTGAATTCGGATACGCAGTATTTT. The chain links TRBV5-1 to TRBJ2-3; D is undetermined. V lost 1 base, J lost 6 bases, and 6 bases lay in between. Per the germline V gene, CDR1 is SGHRS and CDR2 is YFSETQ. This CDR3 has 12 residues. Supplemented by reference TRBV5-1 and TRBJ2-3, the full variable domain reads KAGVTQTPRYLIKTRGQQVTLSCSPISGHRSVSWYQQTPGQGLQFLFEYFSETQRNKGNFPGRFSGRQFSNSRSEMNVSTLELGDSALYLCASSLNSDTQYFGPGTRLTVL.

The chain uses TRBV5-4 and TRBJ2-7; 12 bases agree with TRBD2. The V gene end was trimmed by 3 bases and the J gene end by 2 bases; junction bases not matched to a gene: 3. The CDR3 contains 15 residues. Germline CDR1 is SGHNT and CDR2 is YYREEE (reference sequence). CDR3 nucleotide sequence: TGTGCCAGCAGCTCCGGACTAGCGGGACCCTACGAGCAGTACTTC. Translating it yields CASSSGLAGPYEQYF.

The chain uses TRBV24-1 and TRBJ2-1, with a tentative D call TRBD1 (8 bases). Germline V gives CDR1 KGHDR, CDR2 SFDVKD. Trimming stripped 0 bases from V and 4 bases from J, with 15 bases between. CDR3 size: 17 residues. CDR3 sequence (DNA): TGTGCCACCAGTGATTTGGAGACAGGGGAGGGGTACAATGAGCAGTTCTTC. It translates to CATSDLETGEGYNEQFF.

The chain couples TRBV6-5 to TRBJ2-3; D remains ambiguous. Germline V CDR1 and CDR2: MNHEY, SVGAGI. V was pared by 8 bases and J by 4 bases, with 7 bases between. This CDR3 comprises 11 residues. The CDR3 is CASGKADTQYF. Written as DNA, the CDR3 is TGTGCCAGCGGAAAAGCAGATACGCAGTATTTT.

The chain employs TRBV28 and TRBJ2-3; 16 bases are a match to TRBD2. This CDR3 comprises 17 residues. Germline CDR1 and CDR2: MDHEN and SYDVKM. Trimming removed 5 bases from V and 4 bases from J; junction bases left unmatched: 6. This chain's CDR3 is CASSPGTSGGAADTQYF. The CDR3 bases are TGTGCCAGCAGTCCGGGGACTAGCGGGGGGGCCGCAGATACGCAGTATTTT.

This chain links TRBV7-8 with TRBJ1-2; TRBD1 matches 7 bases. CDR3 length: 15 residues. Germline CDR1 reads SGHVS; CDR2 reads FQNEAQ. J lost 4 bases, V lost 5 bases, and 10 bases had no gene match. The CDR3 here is CASSDAGQALYGYTF. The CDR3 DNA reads TGTGCCAGCAGCGACGCCGGACAGGCCCTCTATGGCTACACCTTC.

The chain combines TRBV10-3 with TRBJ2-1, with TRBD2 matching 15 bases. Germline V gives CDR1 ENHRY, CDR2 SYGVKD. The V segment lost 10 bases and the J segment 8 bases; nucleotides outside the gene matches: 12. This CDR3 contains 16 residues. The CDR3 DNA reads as TGTGCCACCCACGGGACTAGCGGGAGGCCGGGGTATGAGCAGTTCTTC. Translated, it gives CATHGTSGRPGYEQFF.

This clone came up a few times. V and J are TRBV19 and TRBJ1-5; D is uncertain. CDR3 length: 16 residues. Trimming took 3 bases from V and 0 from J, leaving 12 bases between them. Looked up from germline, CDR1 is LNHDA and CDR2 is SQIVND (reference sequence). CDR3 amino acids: CASSMAGRISNQPQHF. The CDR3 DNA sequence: TGTGCCAGTAGTATGGCTGGGCGGATTAGCAATCAGCCCCAGCATTTT.

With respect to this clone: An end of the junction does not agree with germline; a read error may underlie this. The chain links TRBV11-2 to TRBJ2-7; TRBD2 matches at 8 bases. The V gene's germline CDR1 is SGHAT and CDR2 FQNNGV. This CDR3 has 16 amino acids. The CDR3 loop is CASGLRERGPTYEQYF. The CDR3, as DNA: TGTGCCAGCGGCTTACGGGAGCGGGGGCCAACCTACGAGCAGTACTTC.

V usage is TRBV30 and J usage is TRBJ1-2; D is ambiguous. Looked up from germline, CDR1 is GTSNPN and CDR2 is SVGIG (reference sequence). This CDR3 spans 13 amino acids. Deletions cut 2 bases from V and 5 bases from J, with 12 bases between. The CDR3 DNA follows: TGTGCCTGGAGTTCCCTACTCCCTTATGGCTACACCTTC. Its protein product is CAWSSLLPYGYTF.

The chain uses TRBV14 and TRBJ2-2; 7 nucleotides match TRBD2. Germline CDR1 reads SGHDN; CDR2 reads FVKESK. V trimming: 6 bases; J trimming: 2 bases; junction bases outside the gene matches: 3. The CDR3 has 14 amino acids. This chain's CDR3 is CASRLATNTGELFF. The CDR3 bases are TGTGCCAGCAGACTAGCGACTAACACCGGGGAGCTGTTTTTT.

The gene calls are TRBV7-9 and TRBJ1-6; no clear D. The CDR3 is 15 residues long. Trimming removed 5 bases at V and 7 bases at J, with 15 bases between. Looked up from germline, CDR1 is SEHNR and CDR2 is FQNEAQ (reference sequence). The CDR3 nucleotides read TGTGCCAGCAGCCGGACGCTGGCTGGGAATTCACCCCTCCACTTT. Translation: CASSRTLAGNSPLHF.

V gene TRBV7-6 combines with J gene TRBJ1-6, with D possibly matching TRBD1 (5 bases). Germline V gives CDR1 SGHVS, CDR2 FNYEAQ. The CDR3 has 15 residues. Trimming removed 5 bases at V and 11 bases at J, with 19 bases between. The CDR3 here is CASSPYTGGRAPLHF. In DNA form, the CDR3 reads TGTGCCAGCAGCCCCTATACAGGAGGTCGGGCACCCCTCCACTTT.

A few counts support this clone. The CDR3 here is CASSLWQGQAFF. As DNA, the CDR3 is TGTGCCAGCAGCTTGTGGCAGGGCCAAGCTTTCTTT. The gene calls are TRBV5-6 and TRBJ1-1; D possibly corresponds to TRBD1 (5 bases). CDR3 length: 12 amino acids. V shed 1 base and J shed 9 bases, with 10 bases lying between them. The germline V gene encodes CDR1 SGHDT and CDR2 YYEEEE.

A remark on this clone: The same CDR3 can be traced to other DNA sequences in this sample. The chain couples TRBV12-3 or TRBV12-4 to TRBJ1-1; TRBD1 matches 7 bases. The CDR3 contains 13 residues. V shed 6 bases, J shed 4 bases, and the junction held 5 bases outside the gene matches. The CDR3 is CASRSTGVTEAFF. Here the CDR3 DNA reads TGTGCCAGCAGGTCTACAGGGGTCACTGAAGCTTTCTTT.

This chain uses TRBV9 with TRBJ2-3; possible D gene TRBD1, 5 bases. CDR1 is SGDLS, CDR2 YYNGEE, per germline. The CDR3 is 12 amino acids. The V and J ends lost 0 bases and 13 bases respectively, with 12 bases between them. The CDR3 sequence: CASSVDMGREYF. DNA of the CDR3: TGTGCCAGCAGCGTAGATATGGGGCGAGAGTATTTT. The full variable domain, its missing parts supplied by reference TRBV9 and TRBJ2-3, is DSGVTQTPKHLITATGQRVTLRCSPRSGDLSVYWYQQSLDQGLQFLIQYYNGEERAKGNILERFSAQQFPDLHSELNLSSLELGDSALYFCASSVDMGREYFGPGTRLTVL.

The CDR3 reads CASSYGIAVGQTYEQYF. CDR3 nucleotides: TGTGCCAGCAGTTATGGAATCGCCGTCGGACAGACCTACGAGCAGTACTTC. The chain is built from TRBV6-2 or TRBV6-3 and TRBJ2-7; D is perhaps TRBD1 (6 bases). Germline values: CDR1 MNHEY, CDR2 SVGEGT. The length of the CDR3 is 17 residues. The ends were cut back, 3 bases at V and 2 bases at J, with 20 bases in the middle.

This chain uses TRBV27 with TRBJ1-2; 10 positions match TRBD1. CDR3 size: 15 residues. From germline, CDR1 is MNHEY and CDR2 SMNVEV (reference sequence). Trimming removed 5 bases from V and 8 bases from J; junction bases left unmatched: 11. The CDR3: CASSASTGGAGGYTF. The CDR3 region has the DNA TGTGCCAGCAGTGCTTCGACAGGGGGCGCGGGGGGCTACACCTTC.

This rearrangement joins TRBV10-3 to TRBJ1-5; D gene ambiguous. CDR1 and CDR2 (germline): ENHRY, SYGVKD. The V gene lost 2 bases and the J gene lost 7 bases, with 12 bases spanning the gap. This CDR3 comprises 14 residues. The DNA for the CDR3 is TGTGCCATCAGTGAGGGAAGGGCGGGACAGCCCCAGCATTTT. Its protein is CAISEGRAGQPQHF.

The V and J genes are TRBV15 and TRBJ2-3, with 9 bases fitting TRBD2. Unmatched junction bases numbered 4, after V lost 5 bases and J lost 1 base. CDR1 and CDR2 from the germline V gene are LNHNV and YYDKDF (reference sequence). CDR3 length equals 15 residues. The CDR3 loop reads CATSVKREGTDTQYF. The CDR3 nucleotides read TGTGCCACCAGCGTTAAGCGGGAGGGCACAGATACGCAGTATTTT.